The clone carrying this TCR beta chain was seen more than once but under ten times. Its antigen is currently unknown. The CDR3 sequence is 14 residues long. Germline CDR1 and CDR2: DFQATT and SNEGSKA (reference sequence). Trimming removed 3 bases from V and 9 bases from J, with 18 bases in between. Cultured CD4+ T-cell DNA underwent Oncomine TCR Beta short-read sequencing. MiXCR, applied by TCRdb to the PCR reads, yields one record per CDR3 protein. The sample lists about 15,000 distinct CDR3 sequences; 40% to 50% were seen once. The data belong to a study of vaccination and CD4 T cells after COVID-19. This sample's treatment: approximately 10-day PBMC culture with coronavirus spike peptide pools or control peptides (ViraFEST assay).

This chain joins TRBV20-1 and TRBJ2-4; D is unclear. The clonotype comes from a human donor who had recovered from COVID-19. The sample here was CD4+ T cells from blood, cultured in vitro, taken before SARS-CoV-2 vaccination. The CDR3 loop is CSASPPIQPVIQYF. CDR3 nucleotide sequence: TGCAGTGCTAGCCCGCCCATTCAGCCCGTCATTCAGTACTTC.